The 20 T cell receptor beta chains below come from one sample, sequenced in a study of blood T cell repertoires in COVID-19. This table comes from immunoSEQ multiplex PCR, and its TCRdb copy is limited to in-frame clones, with some not included. The sample carries approximately 130,000 clones, about 76% recorded once. The source material was peripheral blood. These TCRs come from a man aged 80 or over with acute or convalescent COVID-19.

The chain links TRBV7-2 to TRBJ2-3; D ambiguous. The V gene's germline CDR1 is SGHTA and CDR2 FQGNSA. V lost 1 base and J lost 5, with 7 bases in between. The CDR3 length is 13 residues. CDR3 region: CASSLGLRDTQYF. In DNA form, the CDR3 reads TGTGCCAGCAGCTTAGGCCTCAGAGATACGCAGTATTTT.

The V gene is TRBV6-1, the J gene TRBJ1-2; 8 nucleotides match TRBD1. The CDR3 loop spans 16 amino acids. The trim removed 0 bases at V and 4 bases at J, leaving 7 bases unmatched. CDR1 and CDR2 from the germline V gene are MNHNS and SASEGT. The CDR3 sequence: CASSEAGQVNSYGYTF. CDR3 nucleotide sequence: TGTGCCAGCAGTGAAGCGGGACAGGTGAACTCCTATGGCTACACCTTC.

V usage is TRBV5-5 and J usage is TRBJ2-2, with a weak D call TRBD1 (6 bases). The CDR3 totals 15 residues. V gave up 5 bases and J gave up 0 bases, with 11 bases separating them. Per the germline V gene, CDR1 is SGHKS and CDR2 is YYEKEE (reference sequence). The CDR3 coding sequence is TGTGCCAGCAGGAGTAGGACAGCGAACACCGGGGAGCTGTTTTTT. Its translation is CASRSRTANTGELFF.

The gene calls are TRBV2 and TRBJ1-2; D is possibly TRBD1 (5 bases). The CDR3 spans 14 residues. Germline V lookup: CDR1 SNHLY, CDR2 FYNNEI. Trimming removed 7 bases at V and 0 bases at J, with 12 bases between. This chain's CDR3 is CASIGGRANYGYTF. The CDR3 nucleotides read TGTGCCAGCATTGGCGGCAGGGCTAACTATGGCTACACCTTC.

This clone came up many times. V usage is TRBV6-2 or TRBV6-3 and J usage is TRBJ2-1, with 12 positions matching TRBD1. CDR3 length equals 16 residues. V lost 2 bases to trimming and J lost 7 bases; unmatched junction nucleotides: 6. Looked up from germline, CDR1 is MNHEY and CDR2 is SVGEGT. CDR3: CASSYPRDRGLNEQFF. CDR3 bases: TGTGCCAGCAGTTACCCCCGGGACAGGGGGCTTAATGAGCAGTTCTTC.

This chain joins TRBV7-2 and TRBJ2-7; D is unresolved. The CDR3 is made up of 14 amino acids. Germline values: CDR1 SGHTA, CDR2 FQGNSA. V lost 5 bases, J lost 0 bases, and 11 bases lay in between. For the CDR3, the DNA is TGTGCCAGCAGCGAACAGACACGCTCCTACGAGCAGTACTTC. It is translated as CASSEQTRSYEQYF.

The gene calls are TRBV7-2 and TRBJ1-1, with TRBD1 matching 9 bases. Germline lookup yields CDR1 SGHTA and CDR2 FQGNSA. The CDR3 totals 14 residues. J lost 4 bases, V lost 5 bases, and 5 bases had no gene match. For the CDR3, the DNA is TGTGCCAGCAGCCCATTGACAGGGGGCACTGAAGCTTTCTTT. Translating gives CASSPLTGGTEAFF.

J is TRBJ1-1 and V is TRBV5-1, with D uncertain. The ends were cut back, 0 bases at V and 10 bases at J, with 13 bases in the middle. The CDR3 loop spans 13 amino acids. Per germline, CDR1 SGHRS and CDR2 YFSETQ. CDR3 sequence (DNA): TGCGCCAGCAGCTTGGATCTGGGGAGTGGAGCTTTCTTT. Translated, it gives CASSLDLGSGAFF.

The J gene is TRBJ1-2, the V gene TRBV6-1, with 10 bases lining up with TRBD1. V lost 4 bases to trimming and J lost 2 bases; unmatched junction nucleotides: 7. CDR3 length equals 16 residues. In germline, CDR1 is MNHNS, CDR2 SASEGT. CDR3 in DNA: TGTGCCAGCAGTGTCACCCGGGACAGGGGCAACTATGGCTACACCTTC. Its protein product is CASSVTRDRGNYGYTF.

V usage is TRBV7-8 and J usage is TRBJ1-6; the match to TRBD1 covers 7 bases. This CDR3 spans 14 amino acids. From germline, CDR1 is SGHVS and CDR2 FQNEAQ. V shed 2 bases, J shed 11 bases, and the junction held 6 bases outside the gene matches. CDR3 in amino acids: CASSLNPTGTPLHF. As DNA, the CDR3 is TGTGCCAGCAGCTTAAACCCGACAGGGACACCCCTCCACTTT.

The V and J genes are TRBV7-2 and TRBJ1-1; D gene uncertain. This CDR3 comprises 13 residues. CDR1 SGHTA and CDR2 FQGNSA come from the germline V gene. V dropped 1 base and J dropped 4 bases, with 7 bases sitting between them. This CDR3 is CASSLEESTEAFF. CDR3 coding DNA: TGTGCCAGCAGCTTAGAGGAGAGCACTGAAGCTTTCTTT.

This sequence joins TRBV7-9 and TRBJ2-7; D is possibly TRBD2 (5 bases). The V and J ends lost 3 bases and 5 bases respectively, with 11 bases between them. This CDR3 has 13 amino acids. Per germline, CDR1 SEHNR and CDR2 FQNEAQ (reference sequence). CDR3 DNA: TGTGCCAGCAGCTTGGCAGGAGGAGACGAGCAGTACTTC. This gives the protein CASSLAGGDEQYF. Looking up the rest from reference TRBV7-9 and TRBJ2-7 gives the full variable domain: DTGVSQNPRHKITKRGQNVTFRCDPISEHNRLYWYRQTLGQGPEFLTYFQNEAQLEKSRLLSDRFSAERPKGSFSTLEIQRTEQGDSAMYLCASSLAGGDEQYFGPGTRLTVT.

This chain's CDR3 is CASSFSGRGNDEKLFF. CDR3 sequence (DNA): TGTGCCAGCAGCTTTTCGGGCAGGGGGAACGATGAAAAACTGTTTTTT. This chain uses TRBV5-6 with TRBJ1-4, with 7 nucleotides matching TRBD1. V dropped 2 bases and J dropped 6; count of bases not matched to a gene: 10. The CDR3 has 16 residues. CDR1 is SGHDT, CDR2 YYEEEE, per germline.

The chain employs TRBV7-6 and TRBJ2-5; D remains unclear. CDR3 length equals 15 residues. Trimming pared 5 bases from V and 0 bases from J, leaving 13 bases between. The germline V gene has CDR1 SGHVS and CDR2 FNYEAQ. In DNA, the CDR3 is TGTGCCAGCAGCCCCGACTGGATGTACCAAGAGACCCAGTACTTC. This sequence encodes CASSPDWMYQETQYF.

This clone was observed a few times. V gene TRBV9 combines with J gene TRBJ2-3, with 15 bases fitting TRBD2. V shed 3 bases, J shed 0 bases, and the junction held 5 bases outside the gene matches. Germline V CDR1 and CDR2: SGDLS, YYNGEE. The CDR3 covers 18 residues. As DNA, the CDR3 is TGTGCCAGCAGCGCTGGACTAGCGGGGGGGCCCAGCACAGATACGCAGTATTTT. This encodes CASSAGLAGGPSTDTQYF.

The rearrangement links TRBV29-1 to TRBJ2-5; TRBD2 matches at 13 bases. This CDR3 spans 14 amino acids. Germline V gene sequence: CDR1 SQVTM, CDR2 ANQGSEA. V shed 5 bases, J shed 4 bases, and the junction held 4 bases outside the gene matches. CDR3 sequence reads: CSVLTSGGRETQYF. CDR3 coding DNA: TGCAGCGTTCTGACTAGCGGGGGGAGAGAGACCCAGTACTTC.

The chain recombines TRBV7-9 with TRBJ2-3, with 7 bases fitting TRBD1. V shed 5 bases and J 6 bases; nucleotides not matched to a gene: 11. Looked up from germline, CDR1 is SEHNR and CDR2 is FQNEAQ (reference sequence). The CDR3 consists of 15 residues. As DNA, the CDR3 is TGTGCCAGCAGCACGGACAACAGGGGTACGGATACGCAGTATTTT. Translating it yields CASSTDNRGTDTQYF.

The count of this clone is one. This chain uses TRBV18 with TRBJ2-7, with 10 bases lining up with TRBD1. The ends lost 3 bases at V and 2 bases at J; junction bases unmatched: 4. Germline V gene sequence: CDR1 KGHSH, CDR2 LQKENI. CDR3 length equals 15 residues. The DNA for the CDR3 is TGTGCCAGCTCACCGAGACAGGGGGCACCCTACGAGCAGTACTTC. It specifies CASSPRQGAPYEQYF.

The chain uses TRBV19 and TRBJ1-2; 10 bases are shared with TRBD1. J lost 7 bases, V lost 6 bases, and 8 bases had no gene match. Germline CDR1 reads LNHDA; CDR2 reads SQIVND (reference sequence). The CDR3 totals 14 residues. CDR3 in DNA: TGTGCCAGTAGATCCCCGGGACAGGGGTCTGGCTACACCTTC. Its translation: CASRSPGQGSGYTF. The variable domain in full, with the rest retrieved from reference TRBV19 and TRBJ1-2, is DGGITQSPKYLFRKEGQNVTLSCEQNLNHDAMYWYRQDPGQGLRLIYYSQIVNDFQKGDIAEGYSVSREKKESFPLTVTSAQKNPTAFYLCASRSPGQGSGYTFGSGTRLTVV.

The rearrangement joins TRBV3-1 (or the pseudogene TRBV3-2) to TRBJ1-5; D gene uncertain. Germline-derived CDR1 and CDR2 are LGHDT and YNNKEL (reference sequence). V was clipped by 1 base and J by 6 bases, with 10 bases between them. The CDR3 runs to 14 residues. The CDR3 bases are TGTGCCAGCAGCCAAGGCCTGTTCGGTCAGCCCCAGCATTTT. It yields the protein CASSQGLFGQPQHF.